Following are 18 T cell receptor beta chains from one sample sequenced in a study of CD8 T cells in ankylosing spondylitis. TCRdb reprocessed the 5' RACE reads via MiXCR and lists one record per CDR3 protein. The sample has roughly 100,000 distinct CDR3 sequences, 24% seen once. The sequenced material came from synovial fluid, either unsorted or a sorted T cell fraction (not recorded which). The receptors originated from a male donor with ankylosing spondylitis.

The CDR3 reads CSVGSGQRANYGYTF. CDR3 nucleotides: TGCAGCGTCGGATCGGGACAGAGAGCTAACTATGGCTACACCTTC. The chain carries TRBV29-1 and TRBJ1-2, with 7 positions matching TRBD1. The germline V gene has CDR1 SQVTM and CDR2 ANQGSEA. V lost 6 bases and J lost 0; bases outside the gene matches: 10. The length of the CDR3 is 15 residues.

This clonotype was seen ten or more times. This rearrangement joins TRBV28 to TRBJ1-1; D unresolved. The V gene lost 4 bases and the J gene lost 6 bases, with 9 bases spanning the gap. The CDR3 is made up of 12 amino acids. CDR1 and CDR2 from the germline V gene are MDHEN and SYDVKM. CDR3 sequence reads: CASSYGDAEAFF. Written as DNA, the CDR3 is TGTGCCAGCAGTTACGGGGATGCTGAAGCTTTCTTT.

This clonotype was picked up a small number of times. The genes are TRBV2 and TRBJ1-1; maybe TRBD1 (5 bases). The CDR3 contains 14 residues. V was cut by 5 bases and J by 5 bases, with 15 bases left in between. Germline CDR1 reads SNHLY; CDR2 reads FYNNEI. The CDR3 DNA sequence: TGTGCCAGCAGTCGAACAGGCGATGGGACTGAAGCTTTCTTT. Protein: CASSRTGDGTEAFF.

V and J are TRBV20-1 and TRBJ1-2; maybe TRBD1 (5 bases). Germline V gene data show CDR1 as DFQATT and CDR2 as SNEGSKA (reference sequence). Trimming took 6 bases from V and 4 from J, leaving 15 bases between them. The CDR3 is 13 amino acids. CDR3 residues: CSAPKSGLYGYTF. In nucleotides, the CDR3 is TGCAGTGCCCCTAAGTCAGGGCTCTATGGCTACACCTTC.

This clonotype was observed a handful of times. For the CDR3, the DNA is TGCGCCAGCAGAATAAGTCCCGATGAAGAGGCTTTCTTT. It specifies CASRISPDEEAFF. The rearrangement joins TRBV5-1 to TRBJ1-1; D ambiguous. This CDR3 comprises 13 residues. Per the germline V gene, CDR1 is SGHRS and CDR2 is YFSETQ. The ends were cut back, 5 bases at V and 11 bases at J, with 19 bases in the middle.

There are a few counts of this clonotype. The V call is TRBV12-3 or TRBV12-4, the J call TRBJ1-5, with D maybe TRBD1 (6 bases). The CDR3 totals 15 residues. V lost 6 bases, J lost 7 bases, and 19 bases lay in between. The CDR3 DNA reads as TGTGCCAGCAGCCCCTACAGGGTTTTGGGCCAGCCCCAGCATTTT. Translating gives CASSPYRVLGQPQHF.

This clonotype was seen only a few times. The chain employs TRBV20-1 and TRBJ2-1; TRBD1 aligns across 7 bases. This CDR3 is 15 amino acids long. The germline V gene encodes CDR1 DFQATT and CDR2 SNEGSKA (reference sequence). After removal of 3 bases from V and 6 bases from J, the junction contained 11 bases not matched to a gene. The CDR3 region has the DNA TGCAGTGCTAGTAGGATTGTAGGGGGCCCCAATGAGCAGTTCTTC. This translates into CSASRIVGGPNEQFF.

This clonotype turned up a few times. This chain links TRBV4-1 with TRBJ2-3; D gene ambiguous. Per germline, CDR1 MGHRA and CDR2 YSYEKL. The CDR3 has 14 amino acids. V was shortened by 4 bases and J by 5 bases, with 13 bases between the two germline ends. The DNA for the CDR3 is TGCGCCAGCAGCCTCCCCCTAGAGAGAGATACGCAGTATTTT. Amino acids: CASSLPLERDTQYF.

The V call is TRBV11-2, the J call TRBJ2-7; 10 bases align to TRBD2. CDR1 is SGHAT, CDR2 FQNNGV, per germline. CDR3 size: 15 residues. J lost 4 bases, V lost 6 bases, and 9 bases had no gene match. CDR3 region: CASSPSSGSMYEQYF. DNA of the CDR3: TGTGCCAGCAGTCCCTCTAGCGGGAGTATGTACGAGCAGTACTTC.

The genes are TRBV7-8 and TRBJ2-1; the match to TRBD2 covers 8 bases. The CDR3 has 15 residues. The V gene's germline CDR1 is SGHVS and CDR2 FQNEAQ. V lost 5 bases, J lost 7 bases, and 10 bases stayed unmatched. The CDR3 DNA sequence: TGTGCCAGCAGCGTGACTAGCGTCGCGTTAAATGAGCAGTTCTTC. Encoded protein: CASSVTSVALNEQFF.

V gene TRBV11-3 combines with J gene TRBJ2-3, with a weak D call TRBD1 (6 bases). The CDR3 sequence is 15 residues long. Germline V gives CDR1 SGHNT, CDR2 YENEEA. V lost 3 bases, J lost 4 bases, and 14 bases lay in between. The CDR3 DNA is TGTGCCAGCAGCTTCGGACAGCAAGGTGCAGATACGCAGTATTTT. Its translation is CASSFGQQGADTQYF.

The chain couples TRBV15 to TRBJ1-1, with D hard to call. CDR3 length equals 14 residues. V lost 2 bases and J lost 3, with 10 bases in between. Germline-derived CDR1 and CDR2 are LNHNV and YYDKDF (reference sequence). The CDR3 loop is CATSRRSFDTEAFF. CDR3 nucleotides: TGTGCCACCAGCAGAAGGAGTTTTGACACTGAAGCTTTCTTT.

The V and J genes are TRBV18 and TRBJ2-1, with TRBD2 identical over 7 bases. Germline CDR1 is KGHSH and CDR2 is LQKENI. This CDR3 spans 13 amino acids. J was trimmed by 5 bases and V by 6 bases; bases with no gene match: 4. The CDR3 DNA reads TGTGCCAGCTCGCCTACTAGCGACAATGAGCAGTTCTTC. Translation gives CASSPTSDNEQFF. Variable domain in full (rest from reference TRBV18 and TRBJ2-1): NAGVMQNPRHLVRRRGQEARLRCSPMKGHSHVYWYRQLPEEGLKFMVYLQKENIIDESGMPKERFSAEFPKEGPSILRIQQVVRGDSAAYFCASSPTSDNEQFFGPGTRLTVL.

The J gene is TRBJ1-5, the V gene TRBV27; D gene unclear. This CDR3 comprises 14 residues. V lost 5 bases and J 6 bases, leaving 14 bases between the germline ends. Looked up from germline, CDR1 is MNHEY and CDR2 is SMNVEV (reference sequence). CDR3 DNA sequence: TGTGCCAGCAGTCTGCAATTTTCGAGTCAGCCCCAGCATTTT. Translated: CASSLQFSSQPQHF.

Only a few counts were recorded for this clonotype. CDR3 in amino acids: CASSSLGQLRGYTF. For the CDR3, the DNA is TGTGCCAGCAGTTCCCTCGGACAGCTTCGAGGCTACACCTTC. The rearrangement uses TRBV27 and TRBJ1-2, with D possibly matching TRBD1 (6 bases). V was cut by 4 bases and J by 8 bases, with 17 bases left in between. CDR1 is MNHEY and CDR2 is SMNVEV in the germline V gene (reference sequence). CDR3 length: 14 amino acids.

Ten or more counts support this clonotype. This chain joins TRBV7-6 and TRBJ2-1; TRBD1 matches 7 bases. This CDR3 region has 18 residues. The germline V gene encodes CDR1 SGHVS and CDR2 FNYEAQ. V was pared by 0 bases and J by 9 bases, with 17 bases of the junction left unmatched. In DNA, the CDR3 is TGTGCCAGCAGCTTAGCCCTAGGGGGCGGGCGGTCAATCAGTGAGCAGTTCTTC. This translates into CASSLALGGGRSISEQFF.

This clonotype has at least ten counts. This chain links TRBV20-1 with TRBJ2-7; TRBD2 matches at 10 bases. Unmatched junction bases numbered 4, after V lost 4 bases and J lost 4 bases. The CDR3 length is 13 residues. Germline V gene data show CDR1 as DFQATT and CDR2 as SNEGSKA (reference sequence). CDR3 amino acids: CSATGTSAYEQYF. In DNA, the CDR3 is TGCAGTGCTACCGGGACTAGCGCTTACGAGCAGTACTTC.

The sample holds a few counts of this clonotype. The J gene is TRBJ2-1, the V gene TRBV7-2; D might be TRBD2 (6 bases). CDR1 SGHTA and CDR2 FQGNSA come from the germline V gene. The CDR3 extends over 13 amino acids. V was trimmed by 5 bases and J by 4 bases, leaving 9 bases between them. CDR3 sequence (DNA): TGTGCCAGCAGCCGTAGCGGTTACAATGAGCAGTTCTTC. Amino acids: CASSRSGYNEQFF.